This T cell receptor beta chain emerged from a study of T cells in Graves' hyperthyroidism and ophthalmopathy. At least 3 on the Clinical Activity Score was recorded for ophthalmopathy patients, who also had NOSPECS grade at least 4 and duration under 3 months. Thyroid ultrasound, orbital computed tomography, clinical symptoms, and serum thyroxine and TRAb underpinned diagnoses. PBMCs stemmed from 10 ml fresh peripheral blood. Germline-derived CDR1 and CDR2 are LGHDT and YNNKEL (reference sequence). The V and J ends lost 0 bases and 7 bases respectively, with 13 bases between them. The CDR3 consists of 15 residues. Using RNA transcripts as the source, TCR beta CDR3 regions were amplified. In the first-round RT-PCR of the TCR CDR3, the HTBI primer set was used. Via MiXCR, TCRdb re-called the multiplex PCR reads, giving one row per CDR3 protein. The profile shows 490,000 or so distinct CDR3 sequences, around 20% of them singletons.

General observations from the study: Before onset, by a median of around 6.4 months, the model predicted ophthalmopathy.

This clonotype was counted ten times or more. Its cognate antigen is unknown. The chain couples TRBV3-1 to TRBJ2-1; possibly TRBD2 for D (6 bases). The specimen sequenced was blood. The TCR sequence derives from a man between 35 and 55 years old with Graves' ophthalmopathy. This CDR3 is CASSQDGAGRNEQFF. The CDR3 DNA reads TGTGCCAGCAGCCAAGATGGGGCAGGGAGGAATGAGCAGTTCTTC.